The clone carrying this T cell receptor beta chain was seen more than once but under ten times. This sample was included in a study of CD8 T cells in ankylosing spondylitis. V lost 4 bases and J 1 base, leaving 6 bases between the germline ends. Germline V gene sequence: CDR1 MNHEY, CDR2 SVGAGI. CDR3 length equals 13 residues. Each CDR3 protein gets one entry after TCRdb re-called the 5' RACE reads with MiXCR. Of about 180,000 distinct CDR3 sequences in the sample, around 9.6% are singletons; the top ten hold about 15%. Sequences were obtained from blood, either unsorted or a sorted T cell fraction (not recorded which). This receptor was taken from a female donor with ankylosing spondylitis or in good health (not recorded which). The chain employs TRBV6-5 and TRBJ2-3, with D uncertain. CDR3 region: CASSWTRTDTQYF. CDR3 in DNA: TGTGCCAGCAGTTGGACGCGCACAGATACGCAGTATTTT.